Given below is one TCR beta chain in context. This clonotype was seen at least ten times. Its antigen target is currently unknown. No qualities accompany the bases; no much larger clone lies one base away. The sample belongs to a study of T cells in Graves' hyperthyroidism and ophthalmopathy (dated by TCRdb to the late 2010s). General notes on the study: Peripheral blood was sampled at the time of initial diagnosis, prior to any treatment. The 75 to 100 discovery patients were randomly split 7:3 into training and test sets. Prospective prediction of ophthalmopathy was tested in an independent validation cohort of fewer than 20 hyperthyroidism patients and around 16 patients who later progressed to ophthalmopathy. In addition, the study compared T-cell repertoires in thyroid tissue and in blood from several Graves' hyperthyroidism patients. The paper reports TCR Vbeta CDR3 sequencing of fewer than 150 peripheral blood samples: some 44 ophthalmopathy, roughly 80 hyperthyroidism and around 17 progressor patients. To identify distinguishing TCR V-J signatures, a discovery cohort of around 100 patients was used, comprising 43 with Graves' ophthalmopathy and 57 with stable Graves' hyperthyroidism. Once sampling was done, hyperthyroidism patients were given methimazole at a starting dose of 30 mg daily, whereas ophthalmopathy patients were given high-dose intravenous methylprednisolone.

Stable Graves' hyperthyroidism was defined as the absence of progression to ophthalmopathy over 18 months of follow-up. Hyperthyroidism patients were newly diagnosed, with disease duration under 2 months, and aged 18 to 65 years. Patients with uncontrolled infections, other autoimmune diseases, pregnancy or lactation were excluded. Clinical symptoms, serum thyroxine and TRAb, thyroid ultrasound, and orbital computed tomography formed the basis for the diagnoses. Ficoll-Paque density gradient centrifugation was used to isolate PBMCs from 10 ml of fresh peripheral blood. Total RNA was extracted using Trizol reagent, and RNA quality was assessed on an Agilent 2100 Bioanalyzer. Overall study results and their limits: In validation, the model predicted progression to ophthalmopathy with approximately 70% sensitivity and roughly 72% specificity, a median of around six months before onset. A model built on a 13 V-J signature distinguished ophthalmopathy from stable hyperthyroidism, reaching 85% to 90% sensitivity and 81.08% specificity in cross-validation and 80%/75% in testing. No statistical method was used to set the sample size in advance, and investigators knew the group allocation. Most expanded thyroid clonotypes (frequency above 0.001) were also detected in blood, a finding suggesting that blood repertoires may reflect thyroid immune responses.

The TCR beta CDR3 regions were amplified from the RNA transcripts. The TCR CDR3 was subjected to a first round of RT-PCR using the HTBI primer set and the Qiagen OneStep RT-PCR kit. Libraries were constructed in a second round of multiplex PCR, after which size selection and purification were performed. Sequencing of the libraries was done on an Illumina HiSeq2000 using paired-end 100 bp reads. As for the authors' bioinformatics: SOAPnuke was used to process the raw data, throwing out any read that contained adapters or uncalled bases, had a mean Phred below 15, or lacked an exact constant-primer or identifier match. High-quality paired reads were merged using COPE v1.2.5, and each unique nucleotide sequence was defined as a clonotype. Clonotypes were aligned to IMGT TRBV, TRBD and TRBJ reference segments using MiTCR v1.1. The analysis was restricted to V-J combinations with a frequency above 0.0001, which together covered 99% to 99.2% of the repertoires. A TCS score was defined as the ratio between F50 (clonal expansion) and ExV (chaos), using BLOSUM62-based TCRdist between CDR3 peptides within each V-J. Welch's t-statistics and random forest reduced 450 to 600 V-J features to 10 to 15, which were used in a naive Bayes classifier (R e1071). The raw public reads went through TCRdb reprocessing: fastp at Q25, MiXCR clone calling, in-frame beta chains kept. Rows are combined by CDR3 protein, so each entry shows the most common genes and DNA. The V and J calls follow TCRdb's processing rather than the paper's. Across this sample there are about 690,000 distinct CDR3 sequences, with 17% seen only once. The ten most abundant clones make up 15% to 19% of the sample.

Spanning cysteine to phenylalanine, the CDR3 consists of 15 amino acids. The sequence is cut down to CDR3 DNA, 45 bases in frame from base 1. As encoded in the germline V gene (reference sequence), CDR1 is LGHDT while CDR2 is YNNKEL. The V and J ends are trimmed by 2 bases and 6 bases, leaving 15 bases between them. The rearranged segments are TRBV3-1 and TRBJ2-3; the D gene is not confidently resolved. The material sequenced was blood. This clonotype was obtained from a man aged 45 to 65 with Graves' hyperthyroidism. The bases read TGTGCCAGCAGCCAACTAGGTAGCTTAGCCGATACGCAGTATTTT. Its protein reads: CASSQLGSLADTQYF.